One sample yielded the 12 T cell receptor beta chains listed below, sequenced in a study of blood T cell repertoires in COVID-19. Libraries were prepared by immunoSEQ multiplex PCR; TCRdb keeps only in-frame clonotypes and omits some of them. This table has some 300,000 clones, roughly 88% appearing once. Sequenced input: peripheral blood. The receptors shown here come from a woman between 25 and 40 years old who had recovered from COVID-19.

This chain joins TRBV3-1 (or the pseudogene TRBV3-2) and TRBJ1-1; no clear D gene. In germline, CDR1 is LGHDT, CDR2 YNNKEL (reference sequence). This CDR3 is built from 13 residues. The germline V and J ends were trimmed by 2 bases and 1 base, with 5 bases remaining between them. CDR3 in amino acids: CASSQPGNTEAFF. For the CDR3, the DNA is TGTGCCAGCAGCCAACCAGGGAACACTGAAGCTTTCTTT.

The chain uses TRBV4-2 and TRBJ2-7, with D possibly matching TRBD2 (5 bases). The germline gives CDR1 LGHNA, CDR2 YNFKEQ. The CDR3 totals 15 residues. The V gene lost 3 bases and the J gene lost 2 bases, with 14 bases spanning the gap. The CDR3 here is CASSQETGNAYEQYF. The CDR3 nucleotides read TGTGCCAGCAGCCAGGAGACGGGGAATGCCTACGAGCAGTACTTC.

The chain couples TRBV15 to TRBJ2-5, with D perhaps matching TRBD2 (6 bases). CDR1 is LNHNV, CDR2 YYDKDF, per germline (reference sequence). Trimming left V 2 bases short and J 5 bases short, with 24 bases between. The CDR3 covers 18 residues. The CDR3 bases are TGTGCCACCAGCAGACCCGACCCGAAACATTGGAGCGGGGAGACCCAGTACTTC. It specifies CATSRPDPKHWSGETQYF.

The gene calls are TRBV19 and TRBJ1-6; D may be TRBD1 (5 bases). Trimming removed 2 bases at V and 9 bases at J, with 11 bases between. In germline, CDR1 is LNHDA, CDR2 SQIVND (reference sequence). This CDR3 is built from 14 residues. DNA for the CDR3: TGTGCCAGTAGTATACCTGGGGCAGGTTCACCCCTCCACTTT. This codes for CASSIPGAGSPLHF.

The gene calls are TRBV28 and TRBJ2-1, with D tentatively TRBD2 (5 bases). V was cut by 6 bases and J by 4 bases, with 7 bases left in between. This CDR3 has 12 amino acids. Per the germline V gene, CDR1 is MDHEN and CDR2 is SYDVKM. This chain's CDR3 is CASRRDYNEQFF. DNA of the CDR3: TGTGCCAGCAGGAGGGATTACAATGAGCAGTTCTTC.

This clone has only a few counts. V is TRBV4-3 and J is TRBJ2-2; 8 positions match TRBD2. V gave up 1 base and J gave up 6 bases; unmatched junction bases: 10. The CDR3 contains 17 residues. Germline V CDR1 and CDR2: LGHNA, YSLEER. CDR3 DNA sequence: TGCGCCAGCAGCCAAGTCTTGACGGGGGGGCCCCCCGGGGAGCTGTTTTTT. Protein product: CASSQVLTGGPPGELFF.

This clone was observed a single time. This chain links TRBV6-2 or TRBV6-3 with TRBJ1-6; D may be TRBD1 (6 bases). Germline lookup yields CDR1 MNHEY and CDR2 SVGEGT. The CDR3 is 14 residues long. Trimming stripped 6 bases from V and 4 bases from J, with 10 bases between. CDR3 in DNA: TGTGCCAGCAGCTTTGGGACATATAATTCACCCCTCCACTTT. Encoded protein: CASSFGTYNSPLHF.

This clone was picked up a small number of times. This chain uses TRBV4-3 with TRBJ1-3; no reliable D call. The CDR3 sequence is 17 residues long. Germline V gene sequence: CDR1 LGHNA, CDR2 YSLEER. Trimming shortened V by 0 bases and J by 4 bases, and 16 bases separated the two germline ends. The CDR3 here is CASSQDPSSVSGNTIYF. The CDR3 bases are TGCGCCAGCAGCCAAGACCCCTCGAGCGTGTCGGGAAACACCATATATTTT.

The rearrangement links TRBV7-2 to TRBJ1-6; D perhaps matches TRBD1 (5 bases). V gave up 3 bases and J gave up 6 bases, with 12 bases separating them. The germline V gene encodes CDR1 SGHTA and CDR2 FQGNSA. This CDR3 has 15 residues. The CDR3, as DNA: TGTGCCAGCAGCTTCCTCGGGGGAGGTAATTCACCCCTCCACTTT. Its translation is CASSFLGGGNSPLHF.

The chain recombines TRBV2 with TRBJ1-5, with a weak D call TRBD1 (5 bases). Trimming stripped 6 bases from V and 4 bases from J, with 16 bases between. Looked up from germline, CDR1 is SNHLY and CDR2 is FYNNEI. There are 15 residues in the CDR3. CDR3 in DNA: TGTGCCAGCAGGCGGGAGGGGACTTGGAATCAGCCCCAGCATTTT. This codes for CASRREGTWNQPQHF.

V and J are TRBV9 and TRBJ2-5; D uncertain. The germline CDR1 and CDR2 sequences are SGDLS and YYNGEE. V was clipped by 1 base and J by 5 bases, with 15 bases between them. The CDR3 covers 15 residues. In nucleotides, the CDR3 is TGTGCCAGCAGCGTAACCGCGGCGCACGGGGAGACCCAGTACTTC. This sequence encodes CASSVTAAHGETQYF.

Worth noting for this clone: An end of the junction does not agree with germline; a read error may underlie this. The V gene is TRBV28, the J gene TRBJ2-7; 10 nucleotides align to TRBD1. Germline V gene lookup returns CDR1 MDHEN and CDR2 SYDVKM. The CDR3 totals 13 residues. The CDR3, as DNA: TGTGCCAGCCGACCCGGGACAGGGGTCGGGGGAGACTTC. Encoded protein: CASRPGTGVGGDF.